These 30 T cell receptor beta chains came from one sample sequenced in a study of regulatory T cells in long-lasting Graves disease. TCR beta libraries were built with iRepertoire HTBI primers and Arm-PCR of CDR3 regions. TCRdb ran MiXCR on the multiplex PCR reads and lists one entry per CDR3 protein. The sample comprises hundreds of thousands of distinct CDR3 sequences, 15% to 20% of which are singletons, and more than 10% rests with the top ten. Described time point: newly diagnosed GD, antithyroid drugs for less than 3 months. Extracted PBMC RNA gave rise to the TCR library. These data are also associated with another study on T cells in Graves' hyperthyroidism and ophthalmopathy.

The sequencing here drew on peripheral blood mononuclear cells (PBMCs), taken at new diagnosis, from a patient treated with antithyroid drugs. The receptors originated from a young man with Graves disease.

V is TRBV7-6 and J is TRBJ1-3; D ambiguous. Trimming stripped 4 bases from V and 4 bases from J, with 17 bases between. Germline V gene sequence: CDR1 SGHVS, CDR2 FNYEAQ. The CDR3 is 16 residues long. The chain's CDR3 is CASSSTVSQLGNTIYF. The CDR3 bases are TGTGCCAGCAGCTCAACCGTAAGCCAGCTCGGAAACACCATATATTTT.

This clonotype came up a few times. The CDR3 is CASSLSPGGSQTGTQYF. The CDR3 nucleotides read TGTGCCAGCAGCCTTTCCCCGGGGGGGAGCCAGACGGGTACGCAGTATTTT. The J gene is TRBJ2-3, the V gene TRBV7-6; 8 nucleotides line up with TRBD2. The length of the CDR3 is 17 residues. The germline V gene encodes CDR1 SGHVS and CDR2 FNYEAQ. J was trimmed by 8 bases and V by 5 bases; bases with no gene match: 18.

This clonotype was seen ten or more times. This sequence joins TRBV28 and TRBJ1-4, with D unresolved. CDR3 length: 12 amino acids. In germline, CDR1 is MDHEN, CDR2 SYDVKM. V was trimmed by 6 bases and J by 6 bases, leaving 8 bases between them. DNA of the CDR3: TGTGCCAGCAGCCTCAATCATGAAAAACTGTTTTTT. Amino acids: CASSLNHEKLFF.

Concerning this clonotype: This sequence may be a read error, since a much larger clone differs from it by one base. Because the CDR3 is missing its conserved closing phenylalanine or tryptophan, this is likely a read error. CDR3 nucleotide sequence: TGTGCCATCAGTGAGTTACGGAGCTCCTACAATGAGCAGTTCTAC. This sequence encodes CAISELRSSYNEQFY. The chain joins TRBV10-3 to TRBJ2-1; D is unclear. Trimming removed 1 base at V and 0 bases at J, with 7 bases between. CDR1 is ENHRY and CDR2 is SYGVKD in the germline V gene. The CDR3 loop spans 15 amino acids.

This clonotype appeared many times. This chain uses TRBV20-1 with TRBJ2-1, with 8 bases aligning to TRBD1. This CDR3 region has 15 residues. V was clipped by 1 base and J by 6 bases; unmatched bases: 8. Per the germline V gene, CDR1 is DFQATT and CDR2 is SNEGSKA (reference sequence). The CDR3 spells CSARGSGGQGNEQFF. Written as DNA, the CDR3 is TGCAGTGCTAGAGGGTCTGGAGGACAGGGCAATGAGCAGTTCTTC.

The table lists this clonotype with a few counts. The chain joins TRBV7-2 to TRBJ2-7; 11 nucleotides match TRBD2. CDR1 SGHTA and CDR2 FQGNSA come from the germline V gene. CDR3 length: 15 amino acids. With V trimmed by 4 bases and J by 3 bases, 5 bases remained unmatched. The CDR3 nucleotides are TGTGCCAGCAGCTCGCCGGGACTAGCGGTCTACGAGCAGTACTTC. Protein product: CASSSPGLAVYEQYF. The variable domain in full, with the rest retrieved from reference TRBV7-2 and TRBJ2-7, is GAGVSQSPSNKVTEKGKDVELRCDPISGHTALYWYRQSLGQGLEFLIYFQGNSAPDKSGLPSDRFSAERTGGSVSTLTIQRTQQEDSAVYLCASSSPGLAVYEQYFGPGTRLTVT.

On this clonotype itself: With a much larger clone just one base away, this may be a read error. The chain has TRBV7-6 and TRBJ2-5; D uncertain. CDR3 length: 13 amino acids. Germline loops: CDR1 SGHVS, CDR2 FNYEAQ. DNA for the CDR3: TGTGCCAGCAGCCCGTCGCCGCCCGAGACCCAGCACTTC. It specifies CASSPSPPETQHF.

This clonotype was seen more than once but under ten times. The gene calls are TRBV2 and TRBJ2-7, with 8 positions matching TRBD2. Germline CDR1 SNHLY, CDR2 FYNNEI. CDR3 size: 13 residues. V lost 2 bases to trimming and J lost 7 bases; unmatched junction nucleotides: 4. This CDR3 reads CASSEQGLGEQYF. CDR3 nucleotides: TGTGCCAGCAGTGAACAGGGACTAGGTGAGCAGTACTTC.

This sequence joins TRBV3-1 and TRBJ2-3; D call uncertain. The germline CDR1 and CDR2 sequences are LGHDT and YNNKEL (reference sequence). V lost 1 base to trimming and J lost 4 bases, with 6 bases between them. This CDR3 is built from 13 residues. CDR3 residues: CASSQALADTQYF. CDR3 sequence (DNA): TGTGCCAGCAGCCAAGCTCTGGCAGATACGCAGTATTTT.

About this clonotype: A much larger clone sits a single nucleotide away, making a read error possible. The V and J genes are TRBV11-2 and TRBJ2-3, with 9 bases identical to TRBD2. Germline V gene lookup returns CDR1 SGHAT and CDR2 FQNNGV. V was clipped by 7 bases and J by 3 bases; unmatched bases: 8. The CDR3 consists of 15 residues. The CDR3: CASTRAGGRTDTQYF. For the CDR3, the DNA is TGTGCCAGCACCCGAGCGGGGGGCCGAACAGATACGCAGTATTTT. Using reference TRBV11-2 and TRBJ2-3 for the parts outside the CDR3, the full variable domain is EAGVAQSPRYKIIEKRQSVAFWCNPISGHATLYWYQQILGQGPKLLIQFQNNGVVDDSQLPKDRFSAERLKGVDSTLKIQPAKLEDSAVYLCASTRAGGRTDTQYFGPGTRLTVL.

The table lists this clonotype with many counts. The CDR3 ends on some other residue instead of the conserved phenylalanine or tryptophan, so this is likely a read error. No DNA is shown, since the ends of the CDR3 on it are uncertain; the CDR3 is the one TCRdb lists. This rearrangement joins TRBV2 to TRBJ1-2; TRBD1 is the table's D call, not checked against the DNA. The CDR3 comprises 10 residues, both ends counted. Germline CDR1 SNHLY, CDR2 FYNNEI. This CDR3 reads CASSEGPTVV.

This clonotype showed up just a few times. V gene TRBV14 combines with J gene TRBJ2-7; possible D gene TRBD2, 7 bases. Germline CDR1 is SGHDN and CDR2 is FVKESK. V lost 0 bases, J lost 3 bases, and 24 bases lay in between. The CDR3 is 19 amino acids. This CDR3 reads CASSQDPNLGARGSYEQYF. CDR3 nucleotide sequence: TGTGCCAGCAGCCAAGATCCGAATTTGGGGGCGCGGGGGAGCTACGAGCAGTACTTC.

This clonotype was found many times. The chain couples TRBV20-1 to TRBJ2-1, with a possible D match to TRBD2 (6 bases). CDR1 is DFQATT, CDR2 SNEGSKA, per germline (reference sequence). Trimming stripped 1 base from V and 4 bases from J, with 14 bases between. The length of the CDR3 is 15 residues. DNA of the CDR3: TGCAGTGCTAGAGGTGGTAGCGGAGCTTACAATGAGCAGTTCTTC. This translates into CSARGGSGAYNEQFF.

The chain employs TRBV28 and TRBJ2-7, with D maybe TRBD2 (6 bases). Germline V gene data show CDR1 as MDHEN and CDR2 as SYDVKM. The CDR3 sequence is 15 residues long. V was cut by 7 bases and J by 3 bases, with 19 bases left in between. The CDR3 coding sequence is TGTGCCAGCATCCAAAGCCGGGACTCTTTCTACGAGCAGTACTTC. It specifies CASIQSRDSFYEQYF.

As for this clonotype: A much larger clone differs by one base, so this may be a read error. The CDR3 is CACSRLAGGRITGELFF. CDR3 DNA sequence: TGTGCCTGCAGCCGACTAGCGGGAGGGCGTATCACCGGGGAGCTGTTTTTT. The chain joins TRBV28 to TRBJ2-2; TRBD2 matches at 14 bases. CDR3 length: 17 residues. Germline lookup yields CDR1 MDHEN and CDR2 SYDVKM.

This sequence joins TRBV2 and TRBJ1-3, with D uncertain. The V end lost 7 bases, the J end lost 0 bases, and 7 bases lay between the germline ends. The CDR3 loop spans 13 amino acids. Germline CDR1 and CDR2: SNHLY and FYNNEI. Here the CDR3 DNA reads TGTGCCAGCATTGCCTACTCTGGAAACACCATATATTTT. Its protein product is CASIAYSGNTIYF.

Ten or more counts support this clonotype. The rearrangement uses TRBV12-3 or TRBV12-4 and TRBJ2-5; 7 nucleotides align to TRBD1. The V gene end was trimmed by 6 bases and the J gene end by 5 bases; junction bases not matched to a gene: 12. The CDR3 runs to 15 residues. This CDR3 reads CASSHRGISEETQYF. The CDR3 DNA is TGTGCCAGCAGCCACAGGGGAATCTCGGAGGAGACCCAGTACTTC.

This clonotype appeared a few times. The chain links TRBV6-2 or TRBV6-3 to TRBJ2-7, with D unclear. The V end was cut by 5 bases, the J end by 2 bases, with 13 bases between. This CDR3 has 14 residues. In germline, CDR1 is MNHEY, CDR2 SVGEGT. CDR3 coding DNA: TGTGCCAGCAGTGTCCGCGACTGGACCTACGAGCAGTACTTC. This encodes CASSVRDWTYEQYF.

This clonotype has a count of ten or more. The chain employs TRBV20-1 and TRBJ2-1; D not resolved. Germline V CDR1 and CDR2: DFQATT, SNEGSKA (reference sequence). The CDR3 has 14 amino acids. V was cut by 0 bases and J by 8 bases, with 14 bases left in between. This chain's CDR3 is CSAREVGQAYEQFF. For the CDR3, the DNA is TGCAGTGCTAGAGAGGTCGGGCAGGCGTATGAGCAGTTCTTC.

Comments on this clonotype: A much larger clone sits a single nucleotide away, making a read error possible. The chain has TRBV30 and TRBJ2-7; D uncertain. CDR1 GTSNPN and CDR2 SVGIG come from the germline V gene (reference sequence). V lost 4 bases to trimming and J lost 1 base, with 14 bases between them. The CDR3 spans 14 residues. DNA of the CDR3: TGTGCCTGGAAGGTTACCTACAGTTCCTACGAGCAGTACTTC. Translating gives CAWKVTYSSYEQYF. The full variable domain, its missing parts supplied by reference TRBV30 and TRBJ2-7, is SQTIHQWPATLVQPVGSPLSLECTVEGTSNPNLYWYRQAAGRGLQLLFYSVGIGQISSEVPQNLSASRPQDRQFILSSKKLLLSDSGFYLCAWKVTYSSYEQYFGPGTRLTVT.

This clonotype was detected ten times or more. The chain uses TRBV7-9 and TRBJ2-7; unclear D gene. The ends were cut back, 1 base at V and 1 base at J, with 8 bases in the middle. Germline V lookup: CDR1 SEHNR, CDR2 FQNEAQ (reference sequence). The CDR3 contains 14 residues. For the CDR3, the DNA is TGTGCCAGCAGCTTAGGCTGGGTTTCCTACGAGCAGTACTTC. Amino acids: CASSLGWVSYEQYF.

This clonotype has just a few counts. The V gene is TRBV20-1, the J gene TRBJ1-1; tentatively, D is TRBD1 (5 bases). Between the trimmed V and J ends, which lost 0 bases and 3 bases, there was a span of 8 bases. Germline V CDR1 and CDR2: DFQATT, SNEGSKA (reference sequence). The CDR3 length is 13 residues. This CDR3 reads CSARDDRDTEAFF. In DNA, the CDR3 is TGCAGTGCTAGAGATGACAGAGACACTGAAGCTTTCTTT.

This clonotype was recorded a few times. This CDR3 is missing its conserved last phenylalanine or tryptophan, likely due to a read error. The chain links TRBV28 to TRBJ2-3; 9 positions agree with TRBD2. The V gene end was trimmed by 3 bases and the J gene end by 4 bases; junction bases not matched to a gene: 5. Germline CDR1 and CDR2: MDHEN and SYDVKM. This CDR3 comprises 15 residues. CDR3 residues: CASSLSGRSPDTQYS. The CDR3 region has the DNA TGTGCCAGCAGTTTGAGCGGGAGGAGTCCAGATACGCAGTATTCT.

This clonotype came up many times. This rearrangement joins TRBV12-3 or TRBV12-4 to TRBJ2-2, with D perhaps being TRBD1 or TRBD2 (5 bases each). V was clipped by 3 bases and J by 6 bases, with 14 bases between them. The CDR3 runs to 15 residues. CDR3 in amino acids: CASSFSGTTPGELFF. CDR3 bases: TGTGCCAGCAGTTTTTCCGGGACCACTCCCGGGGAGCTGTTTTTT.

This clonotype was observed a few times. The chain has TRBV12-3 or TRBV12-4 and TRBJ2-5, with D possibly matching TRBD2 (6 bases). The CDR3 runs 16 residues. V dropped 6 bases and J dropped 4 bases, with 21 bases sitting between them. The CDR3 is CASSSPRLGVGETQYF. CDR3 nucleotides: TGTGCCAGCAGCTCCCCCAGACTAGGAGTGGGAGAGACCCAGTACTTC.

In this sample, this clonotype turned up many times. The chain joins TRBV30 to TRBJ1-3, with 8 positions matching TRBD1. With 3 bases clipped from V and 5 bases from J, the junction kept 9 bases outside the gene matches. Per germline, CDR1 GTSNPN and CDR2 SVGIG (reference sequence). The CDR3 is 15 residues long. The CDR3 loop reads CAWSDRGSLRNTIYF. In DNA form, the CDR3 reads TGTGCCTGGAGCGACAGGGGCTCACTGCGAAACACCATATATTTT. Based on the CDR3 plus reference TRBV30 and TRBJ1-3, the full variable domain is SQTIHQWPATLVQPVGSPLSLECTVEGTSNPNLYWYRQAAGRGLQLLFYSVGIGQISSEVPQNLSASRPQDRQFILSSKKLLLSDSGFYLCAWSDRGSLRNTIYFGEGSWLTVV.

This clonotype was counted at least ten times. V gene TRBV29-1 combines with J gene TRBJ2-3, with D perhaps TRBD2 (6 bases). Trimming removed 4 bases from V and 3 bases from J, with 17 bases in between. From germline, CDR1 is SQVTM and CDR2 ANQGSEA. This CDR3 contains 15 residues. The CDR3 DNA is TGCAGCGTTGTCGTCGGAGGGAATCAAACAGATACGCAGTATTTT. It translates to CSVVVGGNQTDTQYF.

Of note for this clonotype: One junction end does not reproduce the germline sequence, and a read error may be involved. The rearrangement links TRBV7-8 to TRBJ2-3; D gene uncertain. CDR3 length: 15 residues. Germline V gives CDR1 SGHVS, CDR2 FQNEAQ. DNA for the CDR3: TGTGCCGGCAGCCCTAGGCGTGTCCTTGCCGATACGCAGTATTTT. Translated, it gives CAGSPRRVLADTQYF.

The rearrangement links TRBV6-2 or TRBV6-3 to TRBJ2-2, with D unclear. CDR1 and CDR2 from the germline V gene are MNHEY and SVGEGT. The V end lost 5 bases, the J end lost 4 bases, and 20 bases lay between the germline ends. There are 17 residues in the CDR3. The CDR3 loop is CASSPQPRQIRTGELFF. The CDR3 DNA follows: TGTGCCAGCAGTCCACAACCCCGTCAAATCCGCACCGGGGAGCTGTTTTTT.

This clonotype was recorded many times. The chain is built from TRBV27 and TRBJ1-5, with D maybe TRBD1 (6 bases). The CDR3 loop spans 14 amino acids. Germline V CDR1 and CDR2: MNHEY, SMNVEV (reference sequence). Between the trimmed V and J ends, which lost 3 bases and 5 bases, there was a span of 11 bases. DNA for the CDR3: TGTGCCAGCAGTTTGGTTGGGGGCCATCAGCCCCAGCATTTT. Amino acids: CASSLVGGHQPQHF.